This T cell receptor beta chain stems from a study of human T cells and chemical hapten exposure. This sample's time point: patch test 3, about 24 weeks after DPC sensitization. The treatment is: therapeutic diphenylcyclopropenone sensitization with weekly scalp DPC. TCRdb itself ran the RACE reads through MiXCR, one entry per CDR3 protein. The table includes about 89,000 distinct CDR3 sequences, 10% to 15% detected once. V lost 6 bases, J lost 1 base, and 8 bases lay in between. This CDR3 has 14 residues. Looked up from germline, CDR1 is KGHDR and CDR2 is SFDVKD. This clonotype showed up many times. This clonotype originated in a woman between 50 and 59 years old with alopecia areata. Some clones in this sample may be carry-over from other donors' samples. The sample here was whole blood, taken in connection with sensitization to the hapten diphenylcyclopropenone (DPC). The J gene is TRBJ2-2, the V gene TRBV24-1; D is uncertain. The CDR3: CATSSPVNTGELFF. CDR3 nucleotide sequence: TGTGCCACCAGTTCTCCGGTGAACACCGGGGAGCTGTTTTTT.